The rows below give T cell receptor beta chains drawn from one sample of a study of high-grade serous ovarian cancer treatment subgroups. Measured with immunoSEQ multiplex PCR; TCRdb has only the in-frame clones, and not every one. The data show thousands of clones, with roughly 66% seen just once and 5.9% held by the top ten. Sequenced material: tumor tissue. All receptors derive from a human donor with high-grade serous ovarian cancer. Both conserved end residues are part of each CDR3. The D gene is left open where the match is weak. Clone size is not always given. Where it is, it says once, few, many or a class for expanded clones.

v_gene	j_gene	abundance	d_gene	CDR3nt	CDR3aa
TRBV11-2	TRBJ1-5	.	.	TGTGCCAGCAGCCAGGAGGGATCCCGCAATCAGCCCCAGCATTTT	CASSQEGSRNQPQHF
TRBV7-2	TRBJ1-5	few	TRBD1	TGTGCCAGCAGCTTAGTGGGGACAGGGGATCAGCCCCAGCATTTT	CASSLVGTGDQPQHF
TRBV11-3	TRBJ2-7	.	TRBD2	TGTGCCAGCAGCTTCCGGACTAGCGGGCTGCTATCCTACGAGCAGTACTTC	CASSFRTSGLLSYEQYF
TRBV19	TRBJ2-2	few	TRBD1	TGTGCCAGTAGCGCCGAGACAGGGGCGTACACCGGGGAGCTGTTTTTT	CASSAETGAYTGELFF
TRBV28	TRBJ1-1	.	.	TGTGCCAGCAGTCAAGGACTGGAGGACACTGAAGCTTTCTTT	CASSQGLEDTEAFF
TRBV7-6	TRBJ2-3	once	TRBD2	TGTGCCAGCAGCTTAGATGGACTAGCGGGAGTAGCAGATACGCAGTATTTT	CASSLDGLAGVADTQYF
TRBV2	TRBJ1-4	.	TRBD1	TGTGCCAGCAGGACCGGGACAGGGAGAGAAAAACTGTTTTTT	CASRTGTGREKLFF
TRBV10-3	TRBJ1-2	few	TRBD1	TGTGCCATCAGTGGGACAGGTCGGACTAACTATGGCTACACCTTC	CAISGTGRTNYGYTF
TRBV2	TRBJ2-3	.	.	TGTGCCAGCAGGGCAGGGGAAACAGATACGCAGTATTTT	CASRAGETDTQYF
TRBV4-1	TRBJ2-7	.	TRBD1	TGCGCCAGCAGCCAAGAATTTGGGACAGGGGGCGAGCAGTACTTC	CASSQEFGTGGEQYF
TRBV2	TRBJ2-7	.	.	TGTGCCAGCAGCCCTCTCACTAGTTCCTACGAGCAGTACTTC	CASSPLTSSYEQYF
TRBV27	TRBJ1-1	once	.	TGTGCCAGCAGTTTAAGGCCGGAACTAGGGACTGAAGCTTTCTTT	CASSLRPELGTEAFF
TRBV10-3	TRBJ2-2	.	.	TGTGCCATCAGTGGAGACAGGTCGTACACCGGGGAGCTGTTTTTT	CAISGDRSYTGELFF
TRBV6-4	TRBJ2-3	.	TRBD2	TGTGCCAGCAGTGACGAGGCGGGAGGACTGACGCAGTATTTT	CASSDEAGGLTQYF
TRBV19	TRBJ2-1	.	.	TGTGCCAGTAGTATCAGAAATGAGCAGTTCTTC	CASSIRNEQFF
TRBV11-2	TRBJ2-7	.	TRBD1	TGTGCCAGCAGCTCGACAGGGGGGGGATACGAGCAGTACTTC	CASSSTGGGYEQYF
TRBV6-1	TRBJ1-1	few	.	TGTGCCAGCAGAGGCCGGACGAACACTGAAGCTTTCTTT	CASRGRTNTEAFF
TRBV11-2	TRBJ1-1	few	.	TGTGCCAGCAGCTTAGACAGAACCACTGAAGCTTTCTTT	CASSLDRTTEAFF
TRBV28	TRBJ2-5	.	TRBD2	TGTGCCAGCAGTTTAGGTTCTAGCGGGCGCCAAGGGACCCAGTACTTC	CASSLGSSGRQGTQYF
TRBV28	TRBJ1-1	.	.	TGTGCCAGCAGTTTATACGGGGCCAATACTGAAGCTTTCTTT	CASSLYGANTEAFF
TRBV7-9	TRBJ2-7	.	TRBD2	TGTGCCAGCAGCTTGGGACTAGCGGGAGGTTGGGACGAGCAGTACTTC	CASSLGLAGGWDEQYF
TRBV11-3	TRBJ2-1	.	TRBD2	TGTGCCAGCAGCTTAGAGGGGACTAGACACAATGAGCAGTTCTTC	CASSLEGTRHNEQFF
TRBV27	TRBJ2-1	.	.	TGTGCCAGCAAGGGGCAGGGGGGTTTCAATGAGCAGTTCTTC	CASKGQGGFNEQFF
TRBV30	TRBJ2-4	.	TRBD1	TGTGCCTGGAGTGTTGGTCCCGGACAGGGGATTCAGTACTTC	CAWSVGPGQGIQYF
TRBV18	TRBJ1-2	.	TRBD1	TGTGCCAGCTCGCACGGACAGGGGGATTCCTATGGCTACACCTTC	CASSHGQGDSYGYTF
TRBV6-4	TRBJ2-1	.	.	TGTGCCAGTCGTAAGACAGGTCTTGACAATGAGCAGTTCTTC	CASRKTGLDNEQFF
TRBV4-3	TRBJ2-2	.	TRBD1	TGCGCCAGCAGCTCTTCCGACAGGGTTAACGGGGAGCTGTTTTTT	CASSSSDRVNGELFF
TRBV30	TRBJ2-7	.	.	TGTGCCTGGAGTTACGATTACGGGAGTTACGAGCAGTACTTC	CAWSYDYGSYEQYF
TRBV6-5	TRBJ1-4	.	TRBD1	TGTGCCAGCAGTAAACGACAGGGTAATGAAAAACTGTTTTTT	CASSKRQGNEKLFF
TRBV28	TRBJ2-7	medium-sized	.	TGTGCCAGCAGGGGGACCCCGTTTTCCTACGAGCAGTACTTC	CASRGTPFSYEQYF
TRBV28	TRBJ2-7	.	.	TGTGCCAGCAGTTTATTGGGCTACGAGCAGTACTTC	CASSLLGYEQYF
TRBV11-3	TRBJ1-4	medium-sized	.	TGTGCCAGCAGCTTTCGGCAGGGTGGGGAAAAACTGTTTTTT	CASSFRQGGEKLFF
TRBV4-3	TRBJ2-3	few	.	TGCGCCAGCAGCCAAGAACCCCCCACAAGCACAAGCACAGATACGCAGTATTTT	CASSQEPPTSTSTDTQYF
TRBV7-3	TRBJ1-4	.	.	TGTGCCAGCAGCAAGACCGCCACGATTAATGAAAAACTGTTTTTT	CASSKTATINEKLFF
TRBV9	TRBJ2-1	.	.	TGTGCCAGCAGCGTACACGGTCGGGCTAATGAGCAGTTCTTC	CASSVHGRANEQFF
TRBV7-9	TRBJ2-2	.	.	TGTGCCAGCAGCTTCTCCTCCTACACCGGGGAGCTGTTTTTT	CASSFSSYTGELFF
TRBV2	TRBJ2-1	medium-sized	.	TGTGCCGCCGGGGGACCCGCAGGCTATGAGCAGTTCTTC	CAAGGPAGYEQFF
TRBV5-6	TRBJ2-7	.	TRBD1	TGTGCCAGCAGCTACCGGGACAGGGAACTGGTGCAGTACTTC	CASSYRDRELVQYF
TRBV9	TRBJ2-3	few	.	TGTGCCAGCAGCGTTGACTTGGTTATCACAGATACGCAGTATTTT	CASSVDLVITDTQYF
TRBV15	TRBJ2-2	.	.	TGTGCCACCAGGTCCGGGTCTTCGAACACCGGGGAGCTGTTTTTT	CATRSGSSNTGELFF
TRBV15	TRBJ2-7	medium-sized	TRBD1	TGTGCCACCAGCACCTCCGAGGGGACAGCAGGAGCCTACGAGCAGTACTTC	CATSTSEGTAGAYEQYF
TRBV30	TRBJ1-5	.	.	TGTGCCTGGAGTGTAGGGACCTCTCCCAATCAGCCCCAGCATTTT	CAWSVGTSPNQPQHF
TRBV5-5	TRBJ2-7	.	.	TGTGCCAGCAGCTTGGATAACTACCTTACCTACGAGCAGTACTTC	CASSLDNYLTYEQYF
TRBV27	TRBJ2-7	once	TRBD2	TGTGCCAGCAGTTCCAGCAGCGGGAGAGAGTACGAGCAGTACTTC	CASSSSSGREYEQYF
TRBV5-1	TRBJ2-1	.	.	TGCGCCAGCAGCTTGGCGCTCGGACTCCACAATGAGCAGTTCTTC	CASSLALGLHNEQFF
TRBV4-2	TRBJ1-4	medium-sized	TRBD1	TGTGCCAGCAGCCCATTAACAGGGGCAGCATCTATCGGCCCTAATGAAAAACTGTTTTTT	CASSPLTGAASIGPNEKLFF
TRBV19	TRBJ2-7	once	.	TGTGCCAGTAGTGTGCAAGCTGACCGGGTCGAGCAGTACTTC	CASSVQADRVEQYF
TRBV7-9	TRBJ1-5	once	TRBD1	TGTGCCAGCAGCTATGGGACAGGGACGAACCAGCCCCAGCATTTT	CASSYGTGTNQPQHF